This TCR beta chain was profiled in a study of T-cell memory formation after mild COVID-19. Study information: Largely, the TCR clusters proved donor specific.

Germline V gene lookup returns CDR1 SGHKS and CDR2 YYEKEE (reference sequence). The CDR3 is made up of 14 amino acids. The V end was cut by 4 bases, the J end by 5 bases, with 14 bases between. Study conclusions and caveats: The study detected some responding clones in pre-infection memory, suggesting cross-reactive memory joined.

Comment on this clonotype: Its antigen is unknown.

5'RACE with constant-segment primers yielded barcoded, UMI-tagged TCR alpha and TCR beta cDNA libraries. Each CDR3 protein is one row after TCRdb ran MiXCR on the 5' RACE reads. Of 280,000 or so distinct CDR3 sequences listed, around 8% are singletons. The sequence was collected from a man aged 18 to 29 who had mild COVID-19 (a few samples of this study predate the infection). Cell type and time point are not known. The source material was PBMCs or a T cell subset sorted from them (not recorded which). The chain joins TRBV5-5 to TRBJ2-3; D is uncertain. CDR3 DNA sequence: TGTGCCAGCAGCCTGGGTACAGCTATAGATACGCAGTATTTT. Translation gives CASSLGTAIDTQYF.